The next 27 T cell receptor beta chains were all read from a single sample in a study of cytomegalovirus exposure and HLA in healthy donors. PCR used 60 Vbeta primers and 13 Jbeta primers. Clones were sequenced by immunoSEQ multiplex PCR, and TCRdb holds only the in-frame ones, with some missing. The sample lists about 170,000 clones; around 68% were seen once. The sample was PBMCs. The receptors shown here come from a girl aged 10 to 17 in good health and CMV-seronegative.

The chain combines TRBV6-1 with TRBJ1-1, with D possibly TRBD1 on 6 matching bases. The ends were cut back, 9 bases at V and 4 bases at J, with 12 bases in the middle. In germline, CDR1 is MNHNS, CDR2 SASEGT. CDR3 length: 12 residues. The CDR3 loop is CASGQRTTEAFF. Here the CDR3 DNA reads TGTGCCAGTGGACAGAGGACCACTGAAGCTTTCTTT.

CDR3 region: CASSIETQLLDTQYF. The CDR3 DNA reads TGTGCCAGTAGTATAGAGACTCAGCTCCTCGATACGCAGTATTTT. The gene calls are TRBV19 and TRBJ2-3; D unresolved. Germline V gene data show CDR1 as LNHDA and CDR2 as SQIVND (reference sequence). Trimming left V 0 bases short and J 6 bases short, with 13 bases between. The CDR3 has 15 residues.

This clone was counted only a few times. The rearrangement links TRBV7-6 to TRBJ2-7; 9 positions agree with TRBD1. Trimming removed 4 bases from V and 2 bases from J; junction bases left unmatched: 6. The CDR3 has 15 amino acids. The V gene's germline CDR1 is SGHVS and CDR2 FNYEAQ. CDR3 sequence: CASSSGTGSTYEQYF. In nucleotides, the CDR3 is TGTGCCAGCAGCTCGGGGACAGGGAGTACCTACGAGCAGTACTTC.

This clone showed up just a few times. The chain is built from TRBV19 and TRBJ2-3; the match to TRBD1 covers 9 bases. Germline-derived CDR1 and CDR2 are LNHDA and SQIVND (reference sequence). This CDR3 is built from 16 residues. The V gene end was trimmed by 3 bases and the J gene end by 4 bases; junction bases not matched to a gene: 8. CDR3 nucleotides: TGTGCCAGTAGTATCAGGGGGAGACAGGGGGCAGATACGCAGTATTTT. The encoded protein is CASSIRGRQGADTQYF.

The chain joins TRBV6-4 to TRBJ1-1; possibly TRBD1 for D (5 bases). CDR3 length equals 15 residues. CDR1 and CDR2 (germline): MRHNA, SNTAGT. V was clipped by 5 bases and J by 2 bases, with 15 bases between them. The CDR3 DNA reads TGTGCCAGCAGTCCCACCGGGGGGGTAAACACTGAAGCTTTCTTT. This sequence encodes CASSPTGGVNTEAFF.

The V and J genes are TRBV19 and TRBJ1-4, with 7 bases identical to TRBD1. V shed 6 bases, J shed 1 base, and the junction held 2 bases outside the gene matches. The CDR3 is 14 residues long. Per germline, CDR1 LNHDA and CDR2 SQIVND (reference sequence). CDR3 DNA sequence: TGTGCCAGTAGGAGACAGGGAACTAATGAAAAACTGTTTTTT. Its protein is CASRRQGTNEKLFF.

This chain joins TRBV4-1 and TRBJ2-7; 10 bases fit TRBD1. There are 15 residues in the CDR3. Germline V gene lookup returns CDR1 MGHRA and CDR2 YSYEKL. Trimming removed 1 base from V and 4 bases from J; junction bases left unmatched: 4. CDR3 DNA: TGCGCCAGCAGCCAAGTCCAGGGACAGGGGTACGAGCAGTACTTC. Amino acids: CASSQVQGQGYEQYF.

This clone appeared once. The rearrangement joins TRBV5-1 to TRBJ2-3, with a possible D match to TRBD1 (6 bases). Germline CDR1 is SGHRS and CDR2 is YFSETQ. The V end was cut by 7 bases, the J end by 6 bases, with 15 bases between. CDR3 length: 13 amino acids. Written as DNA, the CDR3 is TGCGCCAGCGCCGGGACATTGGCTGATACGCAGTATTTT. It specifies CASAGTLADTQYF.

The DNA of the CDR3 is TGTGCCAGCAGCCCGACCCCGGGACTAGCGTTAGAGACCCAGTACTTC. This sequence encodes CASSPTPGLALETQYF. The chain employs TRBV9 and TRBJ2-5; 10 bases fit TRBD2. Trimming removed 4 bases from V and 4 bases from J; junction bases left unmatched: 10. The CDR3 has 16 amino acids. Germline CDR1 is SGDLS and CDR2 is YYNGEE.

The V call is TRBV6-1, the J call TRBJ1-1; TRBD1 might be the D (5 bases). This CDR3 region has 14 residues. V was clipped by 6 bases and J by 0 bases, with 11 bases between them. The germline gives CDR1 MNHNS, CDR2 SASEGT. The CDR3 nucleotides read TGTGCCAGCAGACCAGACAGCCTGAACACTGAAGCTTTCTTT. Protein sequence: CASRPDSLNTEAFF.

V and J are TRBV9 and TRBJ2-3; TRBD2 is a possible D gene (7 bases). CDR3 size: 17 residues. The V and J ends lost 0 bases and 2 bases respectively, with 16 bases between them. Looked up from germline, CDR1 is SGDLS and CDR2 is YYNGEE. CDR3 nucleotides: TGTGCCAGCAGCGTAGCTGGAGGGGGGGATATCACAGATACGCAGTATTTT. Amino acid sequence: CASSVAGGGDITDTQYF.

The chain links TRBV6-1 to TRBJ1-1; no clear D gene. The V end was cut by 3 bases, the J end by 2 bases, with 13 bases between. The germline V gene has CDR1 MNHNS and CDR2 SASEGT. This CDR3 comprises 15 residues. The CDR3 here is CASSELERPNTEAFF. CDR3 nucleotides: TGTGCCAGCAGTGAGTTGGAGCGGCCAAACACTGAAGCTTTCTTT.

The rearrangement uses TRBV5-1 and TRBJ2-1; no clear D. Germline V gene lookup returns CDR1 SGHRS and CDR2 YFSETQ. Trimming stripped 2 bases from V and 0 bases from J, with 9 bases between. The CDR3 is 15 residues long. The CDR3 coding sequence is TGCGCCAGCAGCTTAGCGCACCGCTCCTACAATGAGCAGTTCTTC. Translation: CASSLAHRSYNEQFF.

The rearrangement links TRBV5-1 to TRBJ1-2, with D tentatively TRBD1 (5 bases). CDR1 is SGHRS and CDR2 is YFSETQ in the germline V gene. Trimming removed 0 bases from V and 6 bases from J, with 12 bases in between. This CDR3 has 14 amino acids. CDR3 sequence (DNA): TGCGCCAGCAGCTTGGATATAGGGGCAAATGGCTACACCTTC. It is translated as CASSLDIGANGYTF.

The V gene is TRBV6-6, the J gene TRBJ2-5; 8 nucleotides match TRBD2. Trimming cost V 5 bases and J 4 bases; bases outside gene matches: 12. The CDR3 is made up of 16 amino acids. From germline, CDR1 is MNHNY and CDR2 SVGAGI (reference sequence). CDR3 in amino acids: CASSRADGGAGETQYF. The CDR3, as DNA: TGTGCCAGCAGTCGAGCCGACGGGGGGGCGGGAGAGACCCAGTACTTC.

This clone was seen a few times. The rearrangement uses TRBV9 and TRBJ2-1; 7 bases are a match to TRBD1. The CDR3 length is 17 residues. V lost 3 bases, J lost 2 bases, and 11 bases stayed unmatched. The germline gives CDR1 SGDLS, CDR2 YYNGEE. CDR3 in amino acids: CASSAHVTGLPYNEQFF. CDR3 DNA sequence: TGTGCCAGCAGCGCACACGTGACAGGGCTTCCCTACAATGAGCAGTTCTTC.

V gene TRBV7-9 combines with J gene TRBJ1-2; D gene uncertain. V lost 2 bases and J 2 bases, leaving 15 bases between the germline ends. CDR1 is SEHNR and CDR2 is FQNEAQ in the germline V gene (reference sequence). CDR3 length: 16 residues. The CDR3 region is CASSLSRTADNYGYTF. The CDR3 DNA is TGTGCCAGCAGCTTAAGCCGCACAGCAGACAACTATGGCTACACCTTC.

The chain combines TRBV30 with TRBJ1-2; possibly TRBD1 for D (5 bases). This CDR3 spans 15 amino acids. The germline CDR1 and CDR2 sequences are GTSNPN and SVGIG (reference sequence). V dropped 0 bases and J dropped 4 bases, with 15 bases sitting between them. CDR3 region: CAWSVWGGDPYGYTF. CDR3 nucleotides: TGTGCCTGGAGTGTATGGGGAGGGGACCCCTATGGCTACACCTTC.

The rearrangement joins TRBV7-3 to TRBJ2-2; TRBD1 aligns across 7 bases. There are 16 residues in the CDR3. Looked up from germline, CDR1 is SGHTA and CDR2 is FQGTGA. Losses at the gene ends were 5 bases for V and 8 bases for J; bases not matched to a gene: 14. CDR3 in DNA: TGTGCCAGCAGCCCATTCGGACAGGTGCAATCGGGGGAGCTGTTTTTT. This gives the protein CASSPFGQVQSGELFF.

This clone was seen only a few times. The rearrangement joins TRBV5-1 to TRBJ1-1; no clear D. Germline V CDR1 and CDR2: SGHRS, YFSETQ. There are 15 residues in the CDR3. Trimming pared 0 bases from V and 3 bases from J, leaving 12 bases between. The CDR3 spells CASSLARGPHTEAFF. The DNA for the CDR3 is TGCGCCAGCAGCTTGGCCCGCGGGCCACACACTGAAGCTTTCTTT. The complete variable domain, with remaining parts taken from reference TRBV5-1 and TRBJ1-1, reads KAGVTQTPRYLIKTRGQQVTLSCSPISGHRSVSWYQQTPGQGLQFLFEYFSETQRNKGNFPGRFSGRQFSNSRSEMNVSTLELGDSALYLCASSLARGPHTEAFFGQGTRLTVV.

The chain's CDR3 is CASNVGGDNYGYTF. The CDR3 bases are TGCGCCAGCAACGTGGGGGGGGATAACTATGGCTACACCTTC. This chain joins TRBV5-1 and TRBJ1-2, with D perhaps TRBD1 (5 bases). V was cut by 6 bases and J by 1 base, with 13 bases left in between. The CDR3 covers 14 residues. Germline V gene sequence: CDR1 SGHRS, CDR2 YFSETQ.

The J gene is TRBJ2-1, the V gene TRBV4-2; the D gene is possibly TRBD2 (5 bases). In germline, CDR1 is LGHNA, CDR2 YNFKEQ. V was trimmed by 1 base and J by 8 bases, leaving 15 bases between them. The CDR3 contains 15 residues. The CDR3 DNA follows: TGTGCCAGCAGCCAAGCCAGCGGCCGATTGGATGAGCAGTTCTTC. Encoded protein: CASSQASGRLDEQFF.

In this sample, this clone turned up once. This rearrangement joins TRBV11-2 to TRBJ1-1; perhaps TRBD1 as D (5 bases). Trimming shortened V by 5 bases and J by 2 bases, and 9 bases separated the two germline ends. Germline V CDR1 and CDR2: SGHAT, FQNNGV. The CDR3 extends over 13 amino acids. In DNA, the CDR3 is TGTGCCAGCAGCCAGACAGTTAACACTGAAGCTTTCTTT. It is translated as CASSQTVNTEAFF.

CDR3 residues: CASSALAGGREQYF. The DNA of the CDR3 is TGTGCCAGCAGTGCCCTAGCGGGGGGGCGGGAGCAGTACTTC. The chain is built from TRBV27 and TRBJ2-7, with 12 bases lining up with TRBD2. V shed 5 bases, J shed 7 bases, and the junction held 6 bases outside the gene matches. Germline values: CDR1 MNHEY, CDR2 SMNVEV (reference sequence). CDR3 length: 14 residues.

The chain couples TRBV10-1 to TRBJ2-1, with D maybe TRBD2 (6 bases). Germline loops: CDR1 WNHNN, CDR2 SYGVQD (reference sequence). This CDR3 spans 12 amino acids. The V and J ends lost 8 bases and 4 bases respectively, with 9 bases between them. The CDR3 loop reads CASGGSYNEQFF. In DNA form, the CDR3 reads TGCGCCAGCGGGGGGTCGTACAATGAGCAGTTCTTC.

This clone was counted a few times. CDR3 in amino acids: CASSGRGYNEQFF. Written as DNA, the CDR3 is TGTGCCAGCAGCGGACGGGGATACAATGAGCAGTTCTTC. V gene TRBV6-5 combines with J gene TRBJ2-1; possible D gene TRBD2, 5 bases. V was cut by 6 bases and J by 4 bases, with 10 bases left in between. The CDR3 is 13 residues long. Germline CDR1 MNHEY, CDR2 SVGAGI.

The CDR3 spells CASSVEIHNSPLHF. The CDR3 bases are TGTGCCAGCAGTGTGGAGATCCATAATTCACCCCTCCACTTT. The V and J genes are TRBV6-1 and TRBJ1-6; D remains ambiguous. Deletions cut 4 bases from V and 5 bases from J, with 9 bases between. This CDR3 spans 14 amino acids. Germline assignment: CDR1 MNHNS and CDR2 SASEGT.